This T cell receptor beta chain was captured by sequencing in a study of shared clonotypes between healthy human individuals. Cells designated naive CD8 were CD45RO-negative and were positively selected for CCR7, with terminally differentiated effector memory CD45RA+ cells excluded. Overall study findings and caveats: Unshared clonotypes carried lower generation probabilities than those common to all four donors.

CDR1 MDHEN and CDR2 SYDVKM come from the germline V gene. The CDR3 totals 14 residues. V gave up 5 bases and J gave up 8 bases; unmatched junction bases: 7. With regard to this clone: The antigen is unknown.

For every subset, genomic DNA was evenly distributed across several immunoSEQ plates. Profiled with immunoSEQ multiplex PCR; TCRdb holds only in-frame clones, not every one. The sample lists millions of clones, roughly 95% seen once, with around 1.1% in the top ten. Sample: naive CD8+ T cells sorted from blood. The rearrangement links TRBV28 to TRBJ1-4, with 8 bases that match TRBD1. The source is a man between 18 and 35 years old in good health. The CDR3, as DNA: TGTGCCAGCAGTCGACCGGGACAGGTAGAAAAACTGTTTTTT. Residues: CASSRPGQVEKLFF.